A single sample is the source of the 28 T cell receptor beta chains below, sequenced in a study of T cells after yellow fever vaccination. TCRdb redid the calling of the 5' RACE reads with MiXCR, one entry per CDR3 protein. The sample includes around 600,000 distinct CDR3 sequences, 10% to 15% of them seen just once. Sample: PBMCs, taken on the day of the yellow fever booster vaccination. The receptors were gathered from a man aged 30-40 years who received the YFV17D yellow fever vaccine.

Only a few counts were recorded for this clonotype. The chain recombines TRBV28 with TRBJ2-1; D is uncertain. This CDR3 has 13 amino acids. Germline V gene lookup returns CDR1 MDHEN and CDR2 SYDVKM. The V gene lost 6 bases and the J gene lost 7 bases, with 13 bases spanning the gap. CDR3 protein: CASRKPPRNEQFF. The CDR3 nucleotides read TGTGCCAGCAGGAAGCCCCCGAGAAATGAGCAGTTCTTC. Using reference TRBV28 and TRBJ2-1 for the parts outside the CDR3, the full variable domain is DVKVTQSSRYLVKRTGEKVFLECVQDMDHENMFWYRQDPGLGLRLIYFSYDVKMKEKGDIPEGYSVSREKKERFSLILESASTNQTSMYLCASRKPPRNEQFFGPGTRLTVL.

The J gene is TRBJ2-1, the V gene TRBV10-1; a weak D match, TRBD1 (6 bases). The CDR3 covers 16 residues. Per germline, CDR1 WNHNN and CDR2 SYGVQD (reference sequence). V gave up 3 bases and J gave up 2 bases, with 14 bases separating them. The CDR3 bases are TGCGCCAGCAGTGAAGACGCAGGGGTCCCCTACAATGAGCAGTTCTTC. It encodes CASSEDAGVPYNEQFF.

The gene calls are TRBV7-2 and TRBJ2-3; 9 bases align to TRBD2. The germline V gene has CDR1 SGHTA and CDR2 FQGNSA. CDR3 length: 16 residues. The J segment lost 2 bases and the V segment lost 0 bases, leaving 3 bases of the junction unmatched. CDR3 bases: TGTGCCAGCAGCTTAGCGCTAGCGGGACCCACAGATACGCAGTATTTT. This codes for CASSLALAGPTDTQYF.

The V call is TRBV28, the J call TRBJ2-3; 10 nucleotides match TRBD2. The CDR3 contains 15 residues. Germline values: CDR1 MDHEN, CDR2 SYDVKM. Trimming removed 3 bases from V and 6 bases from J; junction bases left unmatched: 6. CDR3 in amino acids: CASSFGSSGGDTQYF. In DNA form, the CDR3 reads TGTGCCAGCAGTTTTGGGTCTAGCGGGGGTGATACGCAGTATTTT.

This clonotype has ten or more counts. This sequence joins TRBV5-1 and TRBJ2-2; the D gene is possibly TRBD2 (6 bases). The CDR3 consists of 14 residues. Germline V gives CDR1 SGHRS, CDR2 YFSETQ. Trimming cost V 5 bases and J 5 bases, with 13 bases left between them. In DNA, the CDR3 is TGCGCCAGCAGTCCCGTGGGGGGAACCGGGGAGCTGTTTTTT. It yields the protein CASSPVGGTGELFF. Complete variable domain (other parts from reference TRBV5-1 and TRBJ2-2): KAGVTQTPRYLIKTRGQQVTLSCSPISGHRSVSWYQQTPGQGLQFLFEYFSETQRNKGNFPGRFSGRQFSNSRSEMNVSTLELGDSALYLCASSPVGGTGELFFGEGSRLTVL.

This rearrangement joins TRBV3-1 to TRBJ2-7, with D unresolved. Trimming removed 5 bases at V and 5 bases at J, with 10 bases between. Germline CDR1 and CDR2: LGHDT and YNNKEL (reference sequence). The CDR3 spans 12 residues. The CDR3 DNA is TGTGCCAGCAGCGACCGTTTTCACGAGCAGTACTTC. Translated, it gives CASSDRFHEQYF.

V is TRBV20-1 and J is TRBJ1-5; 9 bases align to TRBD1. The germline V gene has CDR1 DFQATT and CDR2 SNEGSKA (reference sequence). This CDR3 spans 12 amino acids. The V and J ends lost 7 bases and 4 bases, in that order; junction bases with no gene match: 2. The CDR3 DNA follows: TGCAGTGGGGGACAGGGTAATCAGCCCCAGCATTTT. Translating gives CSGGQGNQPQHF.

This clonotype has a handful of counts. The chain recombines TRBV29-1 with TRBJ1-2, with D possibly being TRBD1 (6 bases). Between the trimmed V and J ends, which lost 6 bases and 6 bases, there was a span of 11 bases. This CDR3 comprises 11 residues. Germline assignment: CDR1 SQVTM and CDR2 ANQGSEA. Written as DNA, the CDR3 is TGCAGCGTCGCGGACAGTGATGGCTACACCTTC. Translated, it gives CSVADSDGYTF.

This clonotype was observed a handful of times. The V gene is TRBV29-1, the J gene TRBJ1-1; D call uncertain. Per germline, CDR1 SQVTM and CDR2 ANQGSEA. The V end was cut by 0 bases, the J end by 7 bases, with 15 bases between. The length of the CDR3 is 14 residues. The CDR3 DNA reads as TGCAGCGTTGAAGATGCTAAGGGCCGCCATGAAGCTTTCTTT. Translation: CSVEDAKGRHEAFF. The whole variable domain, filled in from reference TRBV29-1 and TRBJ1-1, reads SAVISQKPSRDICQRGTSLTIQCQVDSQVTMMFWYRQQPGQSLTLIATANQGSEATYESGFVIDKFPISRPNLTFSTLTVSNMSPEDSSIYLCSVEDAKGRHEAFFGQGTRLTVV.

This clonotype turned up a few times. The chain combines TRBV6-1 with TRBJ1-4; no firm D call. Trimming took off 6 bases at V and 4 bases at J, with 9 bases between the two ends. Germline-derived CDR1 and CDR2 are MNHNS and SASEGT. The CDR3 contains 13 residues. DNA of the CDR3: TGTGCCAGCAGGTTGGACGTTAATGAAAAACTGTTTTTT. Translation gives CASRLDVNEKLFF.

The rearrangement joins TRBV9 to TRBJ2-7; D perhaps matches TRBD2 (6 bases). The CDR3 loop spans 15 amino acids. Germline CDR1 reads SGDLS; CDR2 reads YYNGEE. Trimming pared 0 bases from V and 4 bases from J, leaving 14 bases between. This chain's CDR3 is CASSVGSGVVYEQYF. CDR3 DNA sequence: TGTGCCAGCAGCGTAGGGTCGGGAGTAGTTTACGAGCAGTACTTC.

V and J are TRBV5-5 and TRBJ2-3; D is ambiguous. CDR1 SGHKS and CDR2 YYEKEE come from the germline V gene (reference sequence). The CDR3 runs to 16 residues. Trimming cost V 3 bases and J 2 bases, with 16 bases left between them. In DNA, the CDR3 is TGTGCCAGCAGCTGGCCGGGCTCTCTTATCACAGATACGCAGTATTTT. Translating gives CASSWPGSLITDTQYF.

The V call is TRBV19, the J call TRBJ2-1; 7 bases agree with TRBD2. There are 14 residues in the CDR3. Germline CDR1 reads LNHDA; CDR2 reads SQIVND (reference sequence). V shed 5 bases and J 11 bases; nucleotides not matched to a gene: 12. CDR3 DNA sequence: TGTGCCAGTAGTCCGAACCCTACCGGGACTAAGCAGTTCTTC. Residues: CASSPNPTGTKQFF. Complete variable domain (other parts from reference TRBV19 and TRBJ2-1): DGGITQSPKYLFRKEGQNVTLSCEQNLNHDAMYWYRQDPGQGLRLIYYSQIVNDFQKGDIAEGYSVSREKKESFPLTVTSAQKNPTAFYLCASSPNPTGTKQFFGPGTRLTVL.

The chain is built from TRBV20-1 and TRBJ2-7; D is perhaps TRBD2 (6 bases). Trimming removed 0 bases from V and 5 bases from J, with 23 bases in between. There are 17 residues in the CDR3. Looked up from germline, CDR1 is DFQATT and CDR2 is SNEGSKA (reference sequence). The CDR3 loop reads CSARDPTKIGTYNEQYF. CDR3 coding DNA: TGCAGTGCTAGAGATCCAACCAAGATTGGGACTTACAACGAGCAGTACTTC.

The chain recombines TRBV5-1 with TRBJ2-3; weak D call: TRBD2 (5 bases). Trimming left V 6 bases short and J 2 bases short, with 13 bases between. The CDR3 totals 14 residues. Germline V gene lookup returns CDR1 SGHRS and CDR2 YFSETQ. CDR3 in amino acids: CASNRDLHTDTQYF. In DNA form, the CDR3 reads TGCGCCAGCAACCGGGATTTACACACAGATACGCAGTATTTT.

In this sample, this clonotype turned up a few times. The chain has TRBV19 and TRBJ1-4; 8 bases map to TRBD1. CDR1 and CDR2 from the germline V gene are LNHDA and SQIVND (reference sequence). J lost 6 bases, V lost 5 bases, and 8 bases had no gene match. There are 15 residues in the CDR3. The CDR3 loop reads CASSGTGTGDEKLFF. The DNA for the CDR3 is TGTGCCAGTAGTGGAACCGGGACAGGAGATGAAAAACTGTTTTTT.

The chain recombines TRBV12-5 with TRBJ2-7; D remains ambiguous. CDR3 length equals 13 residues. Deletions cut 1 base from V and 4 bases from J, with 8 bases between. Per the germline V gene, CDR1 is LGHNT and CDR2 is FRNRAP. DNA of the CDR3: TGTGCTAGTGGTTTGGATTTCAAGTACGAGCAGTACTTC. Amino acid sequence: CASGLDFKYEQYF. Full variable domain (missing parts from reference TRBV12-5 and TRBJ2-7): DARVTQTPRHKVTEMGQEVTMRCQPILGHNTVFWYRQTMMQGLELLAYFRNRAPLDDSGMPKDRFSAEMPDATLATLKIQPSEPRDSAVYFCASGLDFKYEQYFGPGTRLTVT.

The chain links TRBV19 to TRBJ2-5; D gene unclear. With 6 bases removed from V and 0 bases from J, the gap between germline ends came to 14 bases. The CDR3 contains 15 residues. Germline CDR1 LNHDA, CDR2 SQIVND (reference sequence). CDR3: CASRKLHEYQETQYF. The CDR3 DNA reads as TGTGCCAGTAGAAAGCTCCACGAGTACCAAGAGACCCAGTACTTC.

The rearrangement joins TRBV12-3 or TRBV12-4 to TRBJ2-1, with TRBD1 matching 7 bases. The CDR3 has 16 amino acids. V lost 6 bases and J lost 6; bases outside the gene matches: 14. The CDR3 DNA reads as TGTGCCAGCAGCAACCGACAGGGAATAATGGGCAATGAGCAGTTCTTC. It codes for CASSNRQGIMGNEQFF.

This clonotype came up a few times. The V gene is TRBV29-1, the J gene TRBJ1-1; perhaps TRBD1 as D (5 bases). CDR1 and CDR2 (germline): SQVTM, ANQGSEA. The CDR3 contains 13 residues. Trimming took 2 bases from V and 1 from J, leaving 8 bases between them. The CDR3: CSVESDRNTEAFF. The CDR3 nucleotides read TGCAGCGTTGAATCTGACAGGAACACTGAAGCTTTCTTT.

The gene calls are TRBV5-4 and TRBJ2-7; 13 nucleotides agree with TRBD2. V shed 5 bases and J 1 base; nucleotides not matched to a gene: 9. This CDR3 has 17 residues. Per the germline V gene, CDR1 is SGHNT and CDR2 is YYREEE (reference sequence). Here the CDR3 reads CASSFGLAGASSYEQYF. The CDR3 nucleotides are TGTGCCAGCAGTTTCGGACTAGCGGGAGCGAGTTCCTACGAGCAGTACTTC.

V gene TRBV6-2 or TRBV6-3 combines with J gene TRBJ2-7; D possibly corresponds to TRBD2 (5 bases). CDR1 is MNHEY and CDR2 is SVGEGT in the germline V gene. This CDR3 is 15 amino acids long. Trimming removed 6 bases from V and 7 bases from J, with 22 bases in between. The CDR3 sequence: CASRVGGPTLGEQYF. The CDR3 bases are TGTGCCAGCAGGGTCGGAGGACCGACCCTCGGTGAGCAGTACTTC.

The chain carries TRBV6-5 and TRBJ2-5; TRBD2 might be the D (5 bases). The CDR3 consists of 13 residues. With 4 bases removed from V and 7 bases from J, the gap between germline ends came to 13 bases. CDR1 is MNHEY, CDR2 SVGAGI, per germline. CDR3: CASSLWTWGTQYF. The DNA for the CDR3 is TGTGCCAGCAGTTTGTGGACTTGGGGGACCCAGTACTTC.

This clonotype was detected a few times. This chain uses TRBV14 with TRBJ2-2, with D tentatively TRBD1 (5 bases). V was clipped by 1 base and J by 0 bases, with 9 bases between them. Germline V gene lookup returns CDR1 SGHDN and CDR2 FVKESK. This CDR3 has 16 residues. CDR3 sequence (DNA): TGTGCCAGCAGCCAAGTGGGCAGGGCGAACACCGGGGAGCTGTTTTTT. Protein product: CASSQVGRANTGELFF.

This clonotype was counted between two and nine times. The DNA for the CDR3 is TGTGCCACCAGTGATTTGCAAAACAATGAGCAGTTCTTC. Translation: CATSDLQNNEQFF. The chain employs TRBV24-1 and TRBJ2-1; D unclear. This CDR3 is built from 13 residues. Trimming pared 0 bases from V and 5 bases from J, leaving 4 bases between. The V gene's germline CDR1 is KGHDR and CDR2 SFDVKD.

V usage is TRBV20-1 and J usage is TRBJ1-1; D is ambiguous. The CDR3 has 13 amino acids. V lost 6 bases and J lost 1, with 12 bases in between. Germline V lookup: CDR1 DFQATT, CDR2 SNEGSKA (reference sequence). CDR3 DNA: TGCAGTGCCAGGTCGTGGGAGAACACTGAAGCTTTCTTT. This translates into CSARSWENTEAFF.

This clonotype was counted between two and nine times. The chain carries TRBV7-7 and TRBJ2-3, with D perhaps given as TRBD1 or TRBD2 (5 bases each). The CDR3 has 17 amino acids. V was cut by 5 bases and J by 4 bases, with 22 bases left in between. CDR1 and CDR2 from the germline V gene are SSHAT and FNYEAQ (reference sequence). CDR3 DNA: TGTGCCAGCAGCCCCGGGTCCGGGACCTCCCGGGCAGATACGCAGTATTTT. Its protein is CASSPGSGTSRADTQYF.

The V gene is TRBV12-3 or TRBV12-4, the J gene TRBJ2-1; D tentatively reads TRBD1 or TRBD2 (6 bases each). This CDR3 comprises 15 residues. Deletions cut 8 bases from V and 4 bases from J, with 18 bases between. The CDR3 nucleotides are TGTGCCAGCGCCGGTGGGGGGCTTAGGTACAATGAGCAGTTCTTC. As protein: CASAGGGLRYNEQFF.